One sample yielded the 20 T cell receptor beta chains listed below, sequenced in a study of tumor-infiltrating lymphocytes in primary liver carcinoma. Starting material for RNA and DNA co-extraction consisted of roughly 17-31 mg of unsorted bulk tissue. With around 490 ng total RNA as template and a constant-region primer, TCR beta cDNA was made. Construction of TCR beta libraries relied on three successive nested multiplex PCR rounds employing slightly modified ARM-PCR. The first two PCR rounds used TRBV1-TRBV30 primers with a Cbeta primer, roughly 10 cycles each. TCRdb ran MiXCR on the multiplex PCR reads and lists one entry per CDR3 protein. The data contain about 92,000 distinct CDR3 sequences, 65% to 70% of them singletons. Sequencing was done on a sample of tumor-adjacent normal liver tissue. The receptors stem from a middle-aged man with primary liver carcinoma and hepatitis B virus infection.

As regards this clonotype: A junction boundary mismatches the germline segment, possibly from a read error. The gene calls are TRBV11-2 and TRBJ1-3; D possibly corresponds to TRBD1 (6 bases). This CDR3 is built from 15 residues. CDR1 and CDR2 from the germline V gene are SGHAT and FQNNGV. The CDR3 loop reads CVSSSTGLDGNIIYF. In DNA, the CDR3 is TGTGTCAGCAGCTCCACAGGGCTTGATGGAAACATCATATATTTT.

For the CDR3, the DNA is TGTGCCAGCAGCTTAACAGAGGGCTACGAGCAGTACTTC. Its translation is CASSLTEGYEQYF. V gene TRBV5-5 combines with J gene TRBJ2-7; maybe TRBD2 (5 bases). V was clipped by 2 bases and J by 3 bases, with 9 bases between them. The CDR3 covers 13 residues. Germline lookup yields CDR1 SGHKS and CDR2 YYEKEE (reference sequence).

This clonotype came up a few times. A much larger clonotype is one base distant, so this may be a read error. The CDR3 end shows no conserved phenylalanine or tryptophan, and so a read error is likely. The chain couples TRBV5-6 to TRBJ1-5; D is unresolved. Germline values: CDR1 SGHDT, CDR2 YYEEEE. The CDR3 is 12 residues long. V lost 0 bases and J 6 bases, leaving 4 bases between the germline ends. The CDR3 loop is CASSLGAQPQHL. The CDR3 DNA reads TGTGCCAGCAGCTTGGGTGCTCAGCCCCAGCATCTT.

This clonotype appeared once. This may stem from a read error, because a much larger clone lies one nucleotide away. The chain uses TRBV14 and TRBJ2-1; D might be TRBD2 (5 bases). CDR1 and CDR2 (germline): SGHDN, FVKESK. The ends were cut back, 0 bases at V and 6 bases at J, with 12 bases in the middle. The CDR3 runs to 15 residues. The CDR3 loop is CASSQEWLAGNEQFF. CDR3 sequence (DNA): TGTGCCAGCAGCCAAGAATGGCTAGCAGGCAATGAGCAGTTCTTC.

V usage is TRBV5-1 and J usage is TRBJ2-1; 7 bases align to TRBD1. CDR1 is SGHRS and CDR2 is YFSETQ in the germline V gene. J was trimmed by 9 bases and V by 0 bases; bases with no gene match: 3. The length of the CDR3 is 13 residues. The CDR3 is CASSLGPGGEQFF. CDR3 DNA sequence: TGCGCCAGCAGCTTGGGACCAGGGGGTGAGCAGTTCTTC.

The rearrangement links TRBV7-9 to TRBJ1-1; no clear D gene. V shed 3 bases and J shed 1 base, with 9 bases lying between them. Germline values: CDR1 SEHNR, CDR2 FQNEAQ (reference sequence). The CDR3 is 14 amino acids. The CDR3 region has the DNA TGTGCCAGCAGCTTCGAGTGGCCGAACACTGAAGCTTTCTTT. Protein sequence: CASSFEWPNTEAFF. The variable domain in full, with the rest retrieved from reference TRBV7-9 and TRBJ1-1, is DTGVSQNPRHKITKRGQNVTFRCDPISEHNRLYWYRQTLGQGPEFLTYFQNEAQLEKSRLLSDRFSAERPKGSFSTLEIQRTEQGDSAMYLCASSFEWPNTEAFFGQGTRLTVV.

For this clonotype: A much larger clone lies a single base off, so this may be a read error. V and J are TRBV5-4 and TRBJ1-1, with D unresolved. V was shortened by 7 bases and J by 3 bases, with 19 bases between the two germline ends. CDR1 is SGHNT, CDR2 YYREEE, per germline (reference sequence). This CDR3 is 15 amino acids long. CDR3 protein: CASGPDQGRYTEAFF. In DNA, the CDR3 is TGTGCCAGCGGCCCCGACCAAGGACGGTACACTGAAGCTTTCTTT.

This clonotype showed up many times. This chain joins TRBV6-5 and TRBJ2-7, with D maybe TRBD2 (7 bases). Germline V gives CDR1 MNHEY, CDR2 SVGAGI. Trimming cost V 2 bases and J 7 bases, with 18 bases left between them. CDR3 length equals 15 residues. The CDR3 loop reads CASSYAAGIGGEQYF. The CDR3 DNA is TGTGCCAGCAGTTACGCAGCGGGAATAGGGGGAGAGCAGTACTTC.

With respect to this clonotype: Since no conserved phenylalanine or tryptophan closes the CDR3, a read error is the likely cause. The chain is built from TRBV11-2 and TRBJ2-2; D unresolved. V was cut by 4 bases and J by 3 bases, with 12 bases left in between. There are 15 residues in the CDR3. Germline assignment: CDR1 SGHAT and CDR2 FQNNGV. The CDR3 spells CASSSHGVDTGELFS. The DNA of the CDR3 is TGTGCCAGCAGCTCCCATGGTGTTGACACCGGGGAGCTGTTTTCT.

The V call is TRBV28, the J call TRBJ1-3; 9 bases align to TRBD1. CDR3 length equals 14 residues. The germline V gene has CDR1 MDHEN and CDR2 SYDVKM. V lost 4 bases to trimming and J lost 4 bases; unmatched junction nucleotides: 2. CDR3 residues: CASSSGQGGNTIYF. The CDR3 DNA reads TGTGCCAGCAGTTCTGGACAGGGGGGAAACACCATATATTTT.

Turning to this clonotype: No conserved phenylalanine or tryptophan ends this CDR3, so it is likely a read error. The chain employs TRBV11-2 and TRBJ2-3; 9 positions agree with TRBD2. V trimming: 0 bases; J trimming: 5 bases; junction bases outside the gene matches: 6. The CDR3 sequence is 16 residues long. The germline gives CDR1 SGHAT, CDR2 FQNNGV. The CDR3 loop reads CASSLDGLAWKDTQYY. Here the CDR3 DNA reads TGTGCCAGCAGCTTAGATGGACTAGCGTGGAAAGATACGCAGTATTAT.

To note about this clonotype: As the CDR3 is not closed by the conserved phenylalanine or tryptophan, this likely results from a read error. CDR3 bases: TGTGCCAGCAGCTTAGAGAGACTAGCGGGAGGAAGTAGAGAGACCCAGTACCTC. Encoded protein: CASSLERLAGGSRETQYL. The chain employs TRBV7-8 and TRBJ2-5; TRBD2 aligns across 13 bases. The germline CDR1 and CDR2 sequences are SGHVS and FQNEAQ. Trimming at V came to 1 base and at J to 4 bases, leaving 9 bases not matched to a gene. This CDR3 is 18 amino acids long.

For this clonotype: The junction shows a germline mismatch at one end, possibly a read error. The DNA for the CDR3 is TGTGTCAGCAGCTTAGACCCAGGGTTAGAGACCCAGTGCTTC. Its translation: CVSSLDPGLETQCF. The chain joins TRBV7-8 to TRBJ2-5; possible D gene TRBD1, 5 bases. The germline gives CDR1 SGHVS, CDR2 FQNEAQ. This CDR3 is 14 amino acids long.

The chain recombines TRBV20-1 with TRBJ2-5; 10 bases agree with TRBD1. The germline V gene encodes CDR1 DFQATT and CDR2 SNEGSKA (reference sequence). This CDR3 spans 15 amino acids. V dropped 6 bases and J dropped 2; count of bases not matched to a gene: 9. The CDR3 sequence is CSATDRGGIQETQYF. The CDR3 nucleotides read TGCAGTGCAACGGACAGGGGGGGAATACAAGAGACCCAGTACTTC.

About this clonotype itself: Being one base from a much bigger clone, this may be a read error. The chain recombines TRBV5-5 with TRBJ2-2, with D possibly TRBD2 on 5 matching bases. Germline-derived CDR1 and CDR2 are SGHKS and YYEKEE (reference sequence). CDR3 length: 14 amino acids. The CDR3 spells CASSYTRNTGELLF. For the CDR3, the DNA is TGTGCCAGCAGCTATACTAGGAACACCGGGGAGCTGTTATTT.

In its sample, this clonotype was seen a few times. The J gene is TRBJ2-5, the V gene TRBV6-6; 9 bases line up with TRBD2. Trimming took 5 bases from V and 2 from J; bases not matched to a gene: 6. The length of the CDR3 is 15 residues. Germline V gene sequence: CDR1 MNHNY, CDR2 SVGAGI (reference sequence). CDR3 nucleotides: TGTGCCAGCAGTCTCGGGACTAGCTGGCAAGAGACCCAGTACTTC. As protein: CASSLGTSWQETQYF.

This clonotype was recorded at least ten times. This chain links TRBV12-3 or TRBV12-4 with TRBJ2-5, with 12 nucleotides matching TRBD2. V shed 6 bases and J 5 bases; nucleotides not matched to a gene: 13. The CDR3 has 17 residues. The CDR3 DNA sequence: TGTGCCAGCAGCTTTCGACTAGCGGGAGTACCGGGGGAGACCCAGTACTTC. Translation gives CASSFRLAGVPGETQYF.

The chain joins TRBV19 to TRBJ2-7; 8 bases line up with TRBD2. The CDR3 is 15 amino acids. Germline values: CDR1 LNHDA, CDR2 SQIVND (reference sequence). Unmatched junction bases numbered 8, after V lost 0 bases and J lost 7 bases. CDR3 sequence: CASSIDGAGEQEQYF. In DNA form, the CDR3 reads TGTGCCAGTAGTATAGATGGAGCGGGAGAACAGGAGCAGTACTTC.

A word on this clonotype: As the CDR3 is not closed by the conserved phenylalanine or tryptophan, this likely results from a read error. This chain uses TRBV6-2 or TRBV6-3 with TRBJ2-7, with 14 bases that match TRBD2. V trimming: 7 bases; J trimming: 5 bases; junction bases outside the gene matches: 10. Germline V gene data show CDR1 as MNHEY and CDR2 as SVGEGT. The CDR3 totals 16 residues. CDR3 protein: CASMTSGRAELHEQYS. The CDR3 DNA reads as TGTGCCAGCATGACTAGCGGGAGGGCCGAACTGCACGAGCAGTACTCC.

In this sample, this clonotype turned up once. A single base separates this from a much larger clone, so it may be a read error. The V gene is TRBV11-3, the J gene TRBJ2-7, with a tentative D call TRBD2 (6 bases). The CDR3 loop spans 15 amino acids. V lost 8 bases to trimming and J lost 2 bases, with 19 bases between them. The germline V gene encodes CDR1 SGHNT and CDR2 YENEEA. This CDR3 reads CASGPAGTWTYEQYF. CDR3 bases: TGTGCCAGCGGCCCTGCGGGGACCTGGACCTACGAGCAGTACTTC.